The clone carrying this TCR beta chain was seen just once. Its specificity is unknown. Deep level was the assay's run setting. Here immunoSEQ multiplex PCR was the method, and the copy in TCRdb shows in-frame clones only, minus some. The sample contains 450,000 to 500,000 clones, around 80% of which appear only once. Genomic DNA from unsorted samples was obtained from around 93 million PBMCs (per sample). This record belongs to a study of shared clonotypes between healthy human individuals. General study findings and limits: It was only blood that was sampled, and tissue repertoires likely differ.

V lost 3 bases to trimming and J lost 3 bases; unmatched junction nucleotides: 3. From germline, CDR1 is SGHVS and CDR2 FQNEAQ. The CDR3 runs 14 residues. The TCR sequence derives from a woman aged 35 to 49 in good health. Some clones in this sample may be carry-over from other donors' samples. The genes are TRBV7-8 and TRBJ2-7, with 9 bases matching TRBD2. The sample taken for sequencing was PBMCs. This CDR3 reads CASSFGREGYEQYF. In DNA, the CDR3 is TGTGCCAGCAGCTTTGGGCGGGAGGGCTACGAGCAGTACTTC.